This is a list of T cell receptor beta chains from one sample in a study of cytomegalovirus exposure and HLA in healthy donors. The table came from immunoSEQ multiplex PCR; TCRdb's copy has only in-frame clones and leaves some out. The sample has roughly 140,000 clones; about 80% are singletons. Input material: PBMCs. These receptors all come from a male donor in good health and CMV-seronegative. Each CDR3 is given with its conserved first and last residue. The order of the fields is J gene, clone size, V gene, D gene, CDR3 protein, CDR3 DNA. D genes are given only for firm matches. The size entry is marked missing in some rows and otherwise reads once, few, many or a size class.

j_call: TRBJ2-2
clone_size: NA
v_call: TRBV4-1
d_call: TRBD2
cdr3_aa: CASSQAGLAGGPKNTGELFF
cdr3_nt: TGCGCCAGCAGCCAAGCGGGGCTAGCGGGGGGGCCTAAGAACACCGGGGAGCTGTTTTTT

j_call: TRBJ1-1
clone_size: NA
v_call: TRBV28
d_call: TRBD1
cdr3_aa: CASSDRVWYAFF
cdr3_nt: TGTGCCAGCTCAGACAGGGTTTGGTATGCTTTCTTT

j_call: TRBJ2-6
clone_size: NA
v_call: TRBV5-4
d_call: NA
cdr3_aa: CASSTRPGVGANVLTF
cdr3_nt: TGTGCCAGCAGCACACGACCAGGGGTCGGGGCCAACGTCCTGACTTTC

j_call: TRBJ2-5
clone_size: NA
v_call: TRBV2
d_call: NA
cdr3_aa: CASSEGGGGETQYF
cdr3_nt: TGTGCCAGCAGTGAAGGTGGGGGAGGAGAGACCCAGTACTTC

j_call: TRBJ2-3
clone_size: few
v_call: TRBV4-3
d_call: NA
cdr3_aa: CASSQEWGQFFSNTQYF
cdr3_nt: TGCGCCAGCAGCCAAGAGTGGGGGCAGTTCTTTTCAAATACGCAGTATTTT

j_call: TRBJ1-1
clone_size: NA
v_call: TRBV19
d_call: NA
cdr3_aa: CASSTFMNTEAFF
cdr3_nt: TGTGCCAGTAGTACATTCATGAACACTGAAGCTTTCTTT

j_call: TRBJ2-5
clone_size: few
v_call: TRBV14
d_call: NA
cdr3_aa: CASSHSGINVRTQYF
cdr3_nt: TGTGCCAGCAGCCATTCAGGTATCAACGTGAGGACCCAGTACTTC

j_call: TRBJ1-1
clone_size: NA
v_call: TRBV5-8
d_call: NA
cdr3_aa: CASSLARAGAFF
cdr3_nt: TGTGCCAGCAGCTTGGCCAGAGCAGGAGCTTTCTTT

j_call: TRBJ2-7
clone_size: NA
v_call: TRBV7-2
d_call: NA
cdr3_aa: CASSLVVPYEQYF
cdr3_nt: TGTGCCAGCAGCTTAGTAGTCCCCTACGAGCAGTACTTC

j_call: TRBJ1-6
clone_size: NA
v_call: TRBV7-3
d_call: NA
cdr3_aa: CASSSAGYNSPLHF
cdr3_nt: TGTGCCAGCAGCTCCGCGGGCTATAATTCACCCCTCCACTTT

j_call: TRBJ2-1
clone_size: NA
v_call: TRBV2
d_call: TRBD2
cdr3_aa: CASRRLAGVSYNEQFF
cdr3_nt: TGTGCCAGCAGGCGACTAGCGGGGGTCTCCTACAATGAGCAGTTCTTC

j_call: TRBJ2-1
clone_size: NA
v_call: TRBV2
d_call: NA
cdr3_aa: CASSEGRGYSYNEQFF
cdr3_nt: TGTGCCAGCAGTGAAGGTCGGGGGTACTCCTACAATGAGCAGTTCTTC

j_call: TRBJ2-2
clone_size: NA
v_call: TRBV6-4
d_call: NA
cdr3_aa: CASSDSLEAGELFF
cdr3_nt: TGTGCCAGCAGTGACTCGTTAGAGGCCGGGGAGCTGTTTTTT

j_call: TRBJ2-5
clone_size: NA
v_call: TRBV5-4
d_call: NA
cdr3_aa: CASSLTGMEIQYF
cdr3_nt: TGTGCCAGCAGCTTGACAGGGATGGAGATCCAGTACTTC

j_call: TRBJ1-4
clone_size: NA
v_call: TRBV18
d_call: TRBD1
cdr3_aa: CASSPWMGQGDEKLFF
cdr3_nt: TGTGCCAGCTCACCCTGGATGGGACAGGGAGATGAAAAACTGTTTTTT

j_call: TRBJ2-1
clone_size: NA
v_call: TRBV6-4
d_call: TRBD1
cdr3_aa: CASSDSRGPYNEQFF
cdr3_nt: TGTGCCAGCAGTGACTCAAGGGGGCCCTACAATGAGCAGTTCTTC

j_call: TRBJ1-1
clone_size: once
v_call: TRBV7-3
d_call: NA
cdr3_aa: CASSPTSGLAEAFF
cdr3_nt: TGTGCCAGCAGCCCAACTTCAGGGCTGGCTGAAGCTTTCTTT

j_call: TRBJ2-2
clone_size: NA
v_call: TRBV7-6
d_call: NA
cdr3_aa: CASSQIAAGELFF
cdr3_nt: TGTGCCAGCAGTCAGATAGCGGCCGGGGAGCTGTTTTTT

j_call: TRBJ1-4
clone_size: NA
v_call: TRBV5-1
d_call: NA
cdr3_aa: CASSLDLGGGGNEKLFF
cdr3_nt: TGCGCCAGCAGCTTGGATCTTGGCGGCGGGGGAAATGAAAAACTGTTTTTT

j_call: TRBJ1-1
clone_size: NA
v_call: TRBV7-3
d_call: NA
cdr3_aa: CASSLITDTEAFF
cdr3_nt: TGTGCCAGCAGCTTAATAACAGATACTGAAGCTTTCTTT

j_call: TRBJ1-5
clone_size: NA
v_call: TRBV2
d_call: NA
cdr3_aa: CASQATGSNQPQHF
cdr3_nt: TGTGCCAGCCAGGCCACGGGAAGCAATCAGCCCCAGCATTTT

j_call: TRBJ2-1
clone_size: NA
v_call: TRBV4-2
d_call: TRBD2
cdr3_aa: CASSQTSGGDNEQFF
cdr3_nt: TGTGCCAGCAGCCAAACTAGCGGGGGGGACAATGAGCAGTTCTTC

j_call: TRBJ2-7
clone_size: NA
v_call: TRBV4-1
d_call: TRBD1
cdr3_aa: CASRRKGDSSYEQYF
cdr3_nt: TGCGCCAGCAGGAGGAAGGGGGACAGCTCCTACGAGCAGTACTTC